The TCR beta chain under discussion was sequenced for a study of CD8+CD57+ T cells in acquired aplastic anemia. For the study at large: DNA recovered from sorted CD4+ and CD8+ cells had a mean of 3.2 ug.

Researchers used genomic DNA as the template to profile TCR beta VDJ and CDR3. TCRdb re-derived calls from the reads in MiXCR, one entry per CDR3 protein. The sample lists 200,000 to 250,000 distinct CDR3 sequences; 50% to 70% were seen once. All sequencing subjects had displayed CD8+CD57+ cell expansion on flow cytometry. The cohort consisted entirely of patients having severe acquired aplastic anemia. In germline, CDR1 is SNHLY, CDR2 FYNNEI. This CDR3 comprises 15 residues. The V and J ends lost 5 bases and 3 bases respectively, with 16 bases between them. The source is a human donor with aplastic anemia. V and J are TRBV2 and TRBJ1-1; a weak D match, TRBD1 (5 bases). The sample was sorted CD4+, CD8+, or CD8+CD57+ T cells (not recorded which) from PBMCs. CDR3 sequence (DNA): TGTGCCAGCAGTCACAGGCCGGGTTTGGACACTGAAGCTTTCTTT. Translating it yields CASSHRPGLDTEAFF. The full variable domain, its missing parts supplied by reference TRBV2 and TRBJ1-1, is EPEVTQTPSHQVTQMGQEVILRCVPISNHLYFYWYRQILGQKVEFLVSFYNNEISEKSEIFDDQFSVERPDGSNFTLKIRSTKLEDSAMYFCASSHRPGLDTEAFFGQGTRLTVV.